One and the same sample provided the 7 T cell receptor beta chains below, sequenced in a study of cytomegalovirus exposure and HLA in healthy donors. PCR was performed using 60 Vbeta and 13 Jbeta primers. Measured with immunoSEQ multiplex PCR; TCRdb has only the in-frame clones, and not every one. The table has 150,000 to 200,000 clones, 70% to 80% seen once. The sequenced sample consisted of PBMCs. These receptors all come from a woman aged 30 to 39 in good health and CMV-seropositive.

The chain links TRBV10-3 to TRBJ2-3; 8 positions match TRBD1. Germline loops: CDR1 ENHRY, CDR2 SYGVKD. The CDR3 loop spans 15 amino acids. V was clipped by 2 bases and J by 4 bases; unmatched bases: 5. Here the CDR3 reads CAISERQGNADTQYF. The CDR3, as DNA: TGTGCCATCAGTGAGAGACAGGGGAACGCAGATACGCAGTATTTT.

The gene calls are TRBV5-1 and TRBJ2-3; D is possibly TRBD1 (6 bases). The CDR3 has 14 amino acids. V gave up 5 bases and J gave up 2 bases, with 12 bases separating them. Looked up from germline, CDR1 is SGHRS and CDR2 is YFSETQ. CDR3 in amino acids: CASRPTGSTDTQYF. CDR3 sequence (DNA): TGCGCCAGCAGGCCAACAGGGTCCACAGATACGCAGTATTTT.

The chain combines TRBV4-1 with TRBJ2-1; 11 positions match TRBD2. This CDR3 has 17 amino acids. After removal of 4 bases from V and 4 bases from J, the junction contained 9 bases not matched to a gene. Germline CDR1 and CDR2: MGHRA and YSYEKL. CDR3 DNA sequence: TGCGCCAGCAGCCGTCGGACTAGCGGGCCCCTTTACAATGAGCAGTTCTTC. As protein: CASSRRTSGPLYNEQFF.

The chain has TRBV4-2 and TRBJ2-7; tentative D call: TRBD2 (6 bases). CDR1 and CDR2 (germline): LGHNA, YNFKEQ. The CDR3 extends over 15 amino acids. With 1 base removed from V and 2 bases from J, the gap between germline ends came to 12 bases. The CDR3 bases are TGTGCCAGCAGCCAAGCTCGCAGGACTACCTACGAGCAGTACTTC. Its translation is CASSQARRTTYEQYF.

This clone came up a few times. The chain recombines TRBV6-5 with TRBJ2-7; TRBD1 matches at 9 bases. CDR3 length: 14 residues. CDR1 is MNHEY and CDR2 is SVGAGI in the germline V gene. V dropped 6 bases and J dropped 4; count of bases not matched to a gene: 7. The CDR3 DNA is TGTGCCAGCAGAGAGAGGACAGGGGTTTACGAGCAGTACTTC. This encodes CASRERTGVYEQYF.

The chain has TRBV5-1 and TRBJ2-7, with TRBD1 as a possible D gene (6 bases). CDR3 length: 14 residues. The germline gives CDR1 SGHRS, CDR2 YFSETQ. V lost 4 bases and J lost 2, with 13 bases in between. This CDR3 reads CASSLRTATYEQYF. The DNA for the CDR3 is TGCGCCAGCAGCCTAAGGACAGCAACCTACGAGCAGTACTTC.

This chain links TRBV7-2 with TRBJ2-1; 8 nucleotides line up with TRBD2. Germline-derived CDR1 and CDR2 are SGHTA and FQGNSA. V dropped 1 base and J dropped 4; count of bases not matched to a gene: 3. This CDR3 comprises 15 residues. The DNA of the CDR3 is TGTGCCAGCAGCTTAGACCGGGGGGGTTACAATGAGCAGTTCTTC. This codes for CASSLDRGGYNEQFF.